The next 6 T cell receptor beta chains were all read from a single sample in a study of T cell responses to AZD1222 COVID-19 vaccine. This table comes from immunoSEQ multiplex PCR, and its TCRdb copy is limited to in-frame clones, with some not included. Here the sample spans 150,000 to 200,000 clones, around nine tenths being singletons. The sequencing here drew on peripheral blood, taken on day 0 of AZD1222 vaccination. The receptors originated from an adult in good health.

The rearrangement joins TRBV27 to TRBJ1-1, with D maybe TRBD1 (6 bases). V lost 2 bases to trimming and J lost 8 bases, with 15 bases between them. CDR1 is MNHEY, CDR2 SMNVEV, per germline (reference sequence). This CDR3 has 14 residues. CDR3 sequence (DNA): TGTGCCAGCAGTTTAATCTTGGGGGGGCAAGAAGCTTTCTTT. It specifies CASSLILGGQEAFF.

This clone appeared a single time. The chain is built from TRBV6-2 or TRBV6-3 and TRBJ2-3; 10 nucleotides match TRBD2. Germline-derived CDR1 and CDR2 are MNHEY and SVGEGT. The CDR3 has 19 residues. V lost 0 bases, J lost 5 bases, and 14 bases stayed unmatched. CDR3 sequence: CASSYSSASGRGARDTQYF. The CDR3, as DNA: TGTGCCAGCAGTTACTCGTCGGCTAGCGGGAGAGGGGCCCGAGATACGCAGTATTTT.

V usage is TRBV27 and J usage is TRBJ1-2; tentative D call: TRBD1 (6 bases). Trimming cost V 7 bases and J 4 bases, with 10 bases left between them. Germline V lookup: CDR1 MNHEY, CDR2 SMNVEV (reference sequence). This CDR3 comprises 12 residues. DNA for the CDR3: TGTGCCAGCAAGGGGGGTACCTATGGCTACACCTTC. It is translated as CASKGGTYGYTF.

The chain is built from TRBV30 and TRBJ1-1; no clear D gene. CDR3 length: 13 amino acids. Trimming took off 0 bases at V and 1 base at J, with 6 bases between the two ends. The V gene's germline CDR1 is GTSNPN and CDR2 SVGIG (reference sequence). DNA of the CDR3: TGTGCCTGGAGTGTACAGCCGAACACTGAAGCTTTCTTT. Protein sequence: CAWSVQPNTEAFF.

The genes are TRBV25-1 and TRBJ2-4; 9 nucleotides align to TRBD1. The J segment lost 7 bases and the V segment lost 4 bases, leaving 5 bases of the junction unmatched. The germline V gene has CDR1 MGHDK and CDR2 SYGVNS. This CDR3 has 14 amino acids. The CDR3 DNA sequence: TGTGCCAGCAGTGCGACAGGGGGTGTGAACATTCAGTACTTC. Amino acids: CASSATGGVNIQYF. The variable domain in full, completed from reference TRBV25-1 and TRBJ2-4, reads EADIYQTPRYLVIGTGKKITLECSQTMGHDKMYWYQQDPGMELHLIHYSYGVNSTEKGDLSSESTVSRIRTEHFPLTLESARPSHTSQYLCASSATGGVNIQYFGAGTRLSVL.

This rearrangement joins TRBV10-3 to TRBJ2-5, with 12 bases lining up with TRBD2. V dropped 7 bases and J dropped 4; count of bases not matched to a gene: 4. CDR3 size: 14 residues. Per the germline V gene, CDR1 is ENHRY and CDR2 is SYGVKD. As DNA, the CDR3 is TGTGCCATCACCCCGACTAGCGGGAGAGAGACCCAGTACTTC. Protein: CAITPTSGRETQYF.